The entry below describes one T cell receptor beta chain. The antigen remains unidentified. Method: immunoSEQ multiplex PCR; TCRdb's copy keeps in-frame clones and lacks some. The sample lists roughly 16,000 clones, about 91% seen once, with 25% to 30% in the top ten. This entry belongs to a study of T cells in localized non-small cell lung cancer. Study outcomes and limitations: Uninvolved adjacent lung had higher T cell clonality than tumor and all other tissues. It remains possible that heterogeneity exists, since only one tumor region was sequenced.

Germline assignment: CDR1 MDHEN and CDR2 SYDVKM. V lost 1 base and J 2 bases, leaving 5 bases between the germline ends. The CDR3 sequence is 13 residues long. The sample consisted of peripheral blood, taken before any cancer treatment. This clonotype originated in a female donor aged 60 or older with stage III squamous cell lung carcinoma. J is TRBJ2-5 and V is TRBV28; D uncertain. The CDR3 region is CASSLYGQETQYF. In nucleotides, the CDR3 is TGTGCCAGCAGTTTATACGGGCAAGAGACCCAGTACTTC.